This TCR beta chain is drawn from a study of early T cells in non-severe SARS-CoV-2 infection. Overall study context: Chains were unpaired, as sequencing was done on bulk RNA from unsorted whole blood.

A few counts support this clonotype. Molecules of cDNA were individually given unique molecular identifiers that were attached to them. TCRdb re-called the 5' RACE reads with MiXCR, one entry per CDR3 protein. The profile shows about 48,000 distinct CDR3 sequences, around 14% of them singletons. V was pared by 2 bases and J by 4 bases, with 14 bases between. The CDR3 spans 15 residues. Germline CDR1 MDHEN, CDR2 SYDVKM. V gene TRBV28 combines with J gene TRBJ1-1; D gene unclear. This sequence originates from an adult who was a healthcare worker with PCR-confirmed SARS-CoV-2 infection or an uninfected control (not recorded which). Sequences were obtained from whole blood. The CDR3 DNA reads as TGTGCCAGCAGTTTACATTTTAACAGAGGCACTGAAGCTTTCTTT. Translating gives CASSLHFNRGTEAFF.